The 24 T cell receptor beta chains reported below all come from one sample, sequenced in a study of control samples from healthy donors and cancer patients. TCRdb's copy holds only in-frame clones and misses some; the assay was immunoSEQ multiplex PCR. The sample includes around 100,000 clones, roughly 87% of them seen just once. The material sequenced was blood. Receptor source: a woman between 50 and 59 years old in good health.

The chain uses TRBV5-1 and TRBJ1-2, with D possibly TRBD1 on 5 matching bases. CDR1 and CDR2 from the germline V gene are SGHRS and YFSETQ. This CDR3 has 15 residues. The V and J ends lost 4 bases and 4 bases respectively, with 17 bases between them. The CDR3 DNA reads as TGCGCCAGCAGCCCGAACCCCCATGGGGCCTATGGCTACACCTTC. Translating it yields CASSPNPHGAYGYTF. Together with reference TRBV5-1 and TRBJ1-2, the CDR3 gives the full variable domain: KAGVTQTPRYLIKTRGQQVTLSCSPISGHRSVSWYQQTPGQGLQFLFEYFSETQRNKGNFPGRFSGRQFSNSRSEMNVSTLELGDSALYLCASSPNPHGAYGYTFGSGTRLTVV.

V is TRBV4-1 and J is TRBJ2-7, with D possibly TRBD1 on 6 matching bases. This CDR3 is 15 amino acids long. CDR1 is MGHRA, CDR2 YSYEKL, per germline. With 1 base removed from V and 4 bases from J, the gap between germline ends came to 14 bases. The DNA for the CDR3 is TGCGCCAGCAGCCAAGCACTTACTCAGGGGTACGAGCAGTACTTC. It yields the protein CASSQALTQGYEQYF.

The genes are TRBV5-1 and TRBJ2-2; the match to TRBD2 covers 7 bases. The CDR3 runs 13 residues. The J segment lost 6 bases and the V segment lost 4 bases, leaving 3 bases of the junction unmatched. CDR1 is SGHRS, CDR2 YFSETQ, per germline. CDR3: CASSPTSPGELFF. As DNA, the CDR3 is TGCGCCAGCAGCCCGACTAGCCCCGGGGAGCTGTTTTTT.

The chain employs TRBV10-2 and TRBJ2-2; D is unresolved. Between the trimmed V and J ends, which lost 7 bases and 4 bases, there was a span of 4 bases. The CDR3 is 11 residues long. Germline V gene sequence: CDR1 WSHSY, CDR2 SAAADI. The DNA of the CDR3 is TGCGCCAGCATGTCCACCGGGGAGCTGTTTTTT. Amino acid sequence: CASMSTGELFF.

For the CDR3, the DNA is TGTGCCAGCAGCCGGGACCAAGGTGGCCAAGAGACCCAGTACTTC. Translation: CASSRDQGGQETQYF. The chain employs TRBV6-5 and TRBJ2-5, with D possibly being TRBD1 or TRBD2 (5 bases each). Germline assignment: CDR1 MNHEY and CDR2 SVGAGI. CDR3 length: 15 residues. V lost 6 bases and J lost 1, with 15 bases in between.

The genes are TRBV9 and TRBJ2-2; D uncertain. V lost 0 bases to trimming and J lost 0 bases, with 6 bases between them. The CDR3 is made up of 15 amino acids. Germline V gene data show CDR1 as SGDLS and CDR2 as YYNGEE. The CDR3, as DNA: TGTGCCAGCAGCGTAGCGGTCGCGAACACCGGGGAGCTGTTTTTT. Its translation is CASSVAVANTGELFF.

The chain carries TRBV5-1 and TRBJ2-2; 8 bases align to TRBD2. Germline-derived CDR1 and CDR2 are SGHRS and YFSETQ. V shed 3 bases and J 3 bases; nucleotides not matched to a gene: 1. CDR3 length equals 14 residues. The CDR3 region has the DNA TGCGCCAGCAGCTCGCGGGGGGACACCGGGGAGCTGTTTTTT. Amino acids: CASSSRGDTGELFF.

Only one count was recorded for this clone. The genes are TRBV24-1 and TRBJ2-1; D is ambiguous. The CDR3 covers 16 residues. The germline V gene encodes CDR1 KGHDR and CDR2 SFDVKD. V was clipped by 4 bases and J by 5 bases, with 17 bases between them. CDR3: CATSDSAFGPNNEQFF. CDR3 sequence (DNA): TGTGCCACCAGTGACAGCGCTTTCGGCCCAAACAATGAGCAGTTCTTC.

The CDR3 coding sequence is TGTGCCAGCAGCCCCACCGCCGGAGGGGGCGAGACGTCTTTCTTT. It yields the protein CASSPTAGGGETSFF. V and J are TRBV7-3 and TRBJ1-1; 7 nucleotides agree with TRBD1. V was pared by 5 bases and J by 12 bases, with 18 bases of the junction left unmatched. CDR1 and CDR2 (germline): SGHTA, FQGTGA. The CDR3 spans 15 residues.

CDR3 sequence: CASGLSDYEQYF. The CDR3, as DNA: TGTGCTAGTGGTTTGTCAGACTACGAGCAGTACTTC. This sequence joins TRBV12-5 and TRBJ2-7, with D unclear. V was shortened by 2 bases and J by 3 bases, with 5 bases between the two germline ends. The CDR3 covers 12 residues. CDR1 is LGHNT and CDR2 is FRNRAP in the germline V gene.

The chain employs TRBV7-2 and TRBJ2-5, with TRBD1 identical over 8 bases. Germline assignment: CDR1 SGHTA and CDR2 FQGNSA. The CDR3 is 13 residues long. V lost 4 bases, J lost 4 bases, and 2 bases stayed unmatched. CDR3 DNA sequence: TGTGCCAGCAGCTCCGACAGGGGAGAGACCCAGTACTTC. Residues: CASSSDRGETQYF. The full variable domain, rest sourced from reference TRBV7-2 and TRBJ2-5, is GAGVSQSPSNKVTEKGKDVELRCDPISGHTALYWYRQSLGQGLEFLIYFQGNSAPDKSGLPSDRFSAERTGGSVSTLTIQRTQQEDSAVYLCASSSDRGETQYFGPGTRLLVL.

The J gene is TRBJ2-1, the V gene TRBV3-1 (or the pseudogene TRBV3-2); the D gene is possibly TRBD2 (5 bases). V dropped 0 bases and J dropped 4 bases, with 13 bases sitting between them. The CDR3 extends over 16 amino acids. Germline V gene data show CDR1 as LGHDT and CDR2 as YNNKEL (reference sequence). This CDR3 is CASSQDPGIQYNEQFF. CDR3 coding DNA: TGTGCCAGCAGCCAAGACCCGGGAATTCAATACAATGAGCAGTTCTTC.

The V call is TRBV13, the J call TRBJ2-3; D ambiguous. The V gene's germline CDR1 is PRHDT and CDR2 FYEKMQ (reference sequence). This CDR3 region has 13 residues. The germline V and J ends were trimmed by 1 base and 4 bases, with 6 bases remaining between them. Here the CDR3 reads CASSLETADTQYF. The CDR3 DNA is TGTGCCAGCAGCTTAGAAACGGCAGATACGCAGTATTTT.

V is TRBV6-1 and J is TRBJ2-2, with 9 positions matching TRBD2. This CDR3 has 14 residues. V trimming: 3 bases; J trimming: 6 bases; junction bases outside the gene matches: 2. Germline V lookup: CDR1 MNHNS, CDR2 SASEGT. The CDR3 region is CASSERGRAGELFF. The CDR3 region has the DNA TGTGCCAGCAGTGAGCGCGGGAGGGCCGGGGAGCTGTTTTTT.

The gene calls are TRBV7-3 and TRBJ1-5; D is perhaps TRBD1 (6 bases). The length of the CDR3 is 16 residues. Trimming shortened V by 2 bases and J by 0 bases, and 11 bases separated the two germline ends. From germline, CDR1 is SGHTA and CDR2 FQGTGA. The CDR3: CASSLLGAVSNQPQHF. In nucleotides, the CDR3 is TGTGCCAGCAGCTTACTGGGGGCTGTTAGCAATCAGCCCCAGCATTTT. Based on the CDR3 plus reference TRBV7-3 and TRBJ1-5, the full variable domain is GAGVSQTPSNKVTEKGKYVELRCDPISGHTALYWYRQSLGQGPEFLIYFQGTGAADDSGLPNDRFFAVRPEGSVSTLKIQRTERGDSAVYLCASSLLGAVSNQPQHFGDGTRLSIL.

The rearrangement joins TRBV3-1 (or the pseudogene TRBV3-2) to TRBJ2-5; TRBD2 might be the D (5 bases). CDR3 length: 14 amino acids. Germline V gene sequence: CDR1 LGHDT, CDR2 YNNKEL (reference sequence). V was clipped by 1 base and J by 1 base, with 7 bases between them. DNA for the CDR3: TGTGCCAGCAGCCAAGCGGGGATCCAAGAGACCCAGTACTTC. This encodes CASSQAGIQETQYF.

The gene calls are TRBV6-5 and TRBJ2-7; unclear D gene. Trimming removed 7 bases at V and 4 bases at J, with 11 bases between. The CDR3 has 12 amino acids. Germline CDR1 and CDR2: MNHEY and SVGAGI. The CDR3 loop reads CASTHPGYEQYV. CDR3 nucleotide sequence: TGTGCCAGCACCCATCCAGGATACGAGCAGTACGTC.

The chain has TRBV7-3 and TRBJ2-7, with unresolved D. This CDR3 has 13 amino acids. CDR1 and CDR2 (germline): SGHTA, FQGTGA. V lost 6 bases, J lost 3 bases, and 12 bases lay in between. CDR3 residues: CASSESLGYEQYF. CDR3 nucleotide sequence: TGTGCCAGCAGTGAGAGTTTGGGCTACGAGCAGTACTTC.

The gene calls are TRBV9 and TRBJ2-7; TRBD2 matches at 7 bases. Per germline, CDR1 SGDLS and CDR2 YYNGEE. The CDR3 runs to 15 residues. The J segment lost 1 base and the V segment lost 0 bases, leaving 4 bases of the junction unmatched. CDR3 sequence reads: CASSVGAGASYEQYV. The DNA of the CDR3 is TGTGCCAGCAGCGTAGGGGCGGGAGCGTCCTACGAGCAGTACGTC.

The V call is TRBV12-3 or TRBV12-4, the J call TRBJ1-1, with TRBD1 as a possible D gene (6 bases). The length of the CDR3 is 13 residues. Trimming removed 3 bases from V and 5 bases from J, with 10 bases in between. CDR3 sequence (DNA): TGTGCCAGCAGTTTTACAGGGCGGACTGAAGCTTTCTTT. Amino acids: CASSFTGRTEAFF.

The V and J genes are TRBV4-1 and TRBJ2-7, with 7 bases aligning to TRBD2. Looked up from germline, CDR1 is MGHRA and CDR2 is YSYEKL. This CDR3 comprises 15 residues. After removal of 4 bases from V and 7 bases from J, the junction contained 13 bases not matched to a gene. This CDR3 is CASSPPGGASWEQYF. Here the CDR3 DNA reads TGCGCCAGCAGCCCCCCGGGGGGTGCCTCCTGGGAGCAGTACTTC.

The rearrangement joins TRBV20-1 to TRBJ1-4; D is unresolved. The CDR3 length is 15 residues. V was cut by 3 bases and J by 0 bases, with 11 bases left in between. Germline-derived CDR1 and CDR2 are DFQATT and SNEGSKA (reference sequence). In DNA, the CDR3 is TGCAGTGCTAGTATTTACTACCCAACTAATGAAAAACTGTTTTTT. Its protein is CSASIYYPTNEKLFF.

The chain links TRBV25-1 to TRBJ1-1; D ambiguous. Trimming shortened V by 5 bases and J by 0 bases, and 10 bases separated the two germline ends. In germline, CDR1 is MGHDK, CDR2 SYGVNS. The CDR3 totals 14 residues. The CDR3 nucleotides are TGTGCCAGCAGTCCTAGAACAGTGAACACTGAAGCTTTCTTT. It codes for CASSPRTVNTEAFF.

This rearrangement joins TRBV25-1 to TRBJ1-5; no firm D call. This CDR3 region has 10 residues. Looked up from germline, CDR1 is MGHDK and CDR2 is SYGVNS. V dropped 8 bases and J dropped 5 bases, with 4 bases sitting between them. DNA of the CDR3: TGTGCCAGCGGGGATCAGCCCCAGCATTTT. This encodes CASGDQPQHF.